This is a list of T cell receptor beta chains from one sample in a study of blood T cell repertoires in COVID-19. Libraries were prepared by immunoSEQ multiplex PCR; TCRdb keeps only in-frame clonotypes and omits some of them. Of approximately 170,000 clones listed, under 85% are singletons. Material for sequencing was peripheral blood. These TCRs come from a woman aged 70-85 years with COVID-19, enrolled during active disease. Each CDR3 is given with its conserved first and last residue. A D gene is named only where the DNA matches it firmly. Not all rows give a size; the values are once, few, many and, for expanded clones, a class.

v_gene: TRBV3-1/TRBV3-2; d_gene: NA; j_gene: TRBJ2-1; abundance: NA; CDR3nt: TGTGCCAGCAGCCAAGTCCGGGGCAATGAGCAGTTCTTC; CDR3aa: CASSQVRGNEQFF
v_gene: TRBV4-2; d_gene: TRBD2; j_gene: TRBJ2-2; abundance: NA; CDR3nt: TGTGCCAGCAGCCAAGTTAGCGGGAGACGGGCCGGGGAGCTGTTTTTT; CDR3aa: CASSQVSGRRAGELFF
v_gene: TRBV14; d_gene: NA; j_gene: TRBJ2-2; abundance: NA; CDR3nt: TGTGCCAGCAGCCAATATTCGGGACAGAACACCGGGGAGCTGTTTTTT; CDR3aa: CASSQYSGQNTGELFF
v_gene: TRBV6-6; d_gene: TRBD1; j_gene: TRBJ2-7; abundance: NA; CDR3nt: TGTGCCAGCAGCGACAGGGTATACGAGCAGTACTTC; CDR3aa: CASSDRVYEQYF
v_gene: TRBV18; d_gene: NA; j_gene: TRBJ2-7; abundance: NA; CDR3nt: TGTGCCAGCTCACCACGGCGGGTGAGGGACAAGTACGAGCAGTACTTC; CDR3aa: CASSPRRVRDKYEQYF
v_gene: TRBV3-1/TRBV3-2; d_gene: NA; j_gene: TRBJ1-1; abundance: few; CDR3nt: TGTGCCAGCAGAATACAGGGCACTGAAGCTTTCTTT; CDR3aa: CASRIQGTEAFF
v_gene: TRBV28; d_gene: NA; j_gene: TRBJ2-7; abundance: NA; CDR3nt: TGTGCCAGCAGTTCGGCTGGAGGGTCGAGGGAGCAGTACTTC; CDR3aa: CASSSAGGSREQYF
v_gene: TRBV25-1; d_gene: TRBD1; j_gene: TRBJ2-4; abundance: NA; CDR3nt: TGTGCCAGCACCCGGACAGGGGGAAAAAACATTCAGTACTTC; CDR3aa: CASTRTGGKNIQYF
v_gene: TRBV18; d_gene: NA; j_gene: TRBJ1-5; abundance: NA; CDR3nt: TGTGCCAGCTGCCAGGGGAATCAGCCCCAGCATTTT; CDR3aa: CASCQGNQPQHF
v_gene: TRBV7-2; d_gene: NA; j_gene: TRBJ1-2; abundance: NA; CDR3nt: TGTGCCAGCAGCTTAACGGGAGGGTTGGGTGGCTACACCTTC; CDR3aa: CASSLTGGLGGYTF
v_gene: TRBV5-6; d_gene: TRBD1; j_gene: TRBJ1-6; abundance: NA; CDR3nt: TGTGCCAGCAGCTTGGTAACAGGGGGTAATTCACCCCTCCACTTT; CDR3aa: CASSLVTGGNSPLHF
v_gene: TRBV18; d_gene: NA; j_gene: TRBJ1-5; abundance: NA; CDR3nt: TGTGCCAGCTCACCATACAGAGACAATCAGCCCCAGCATTTT; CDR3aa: CASSPYRDNQPQHF
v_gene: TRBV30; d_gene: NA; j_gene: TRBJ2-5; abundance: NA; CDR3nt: TGTGCCTGGACGGAGGGAGAGACCCAGTACTTC; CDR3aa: CAWTEGETQYF
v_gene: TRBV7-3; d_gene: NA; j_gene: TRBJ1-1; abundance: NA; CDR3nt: TGTGCCAGCAGCTTCCAGCGAACAGGCCCCCTAAACACTGAAGCTTTCTTT; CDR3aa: CASSFQRTGPLNTEAFF
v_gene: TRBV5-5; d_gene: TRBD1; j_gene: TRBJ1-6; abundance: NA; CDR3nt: TGTGCCAGCAGCGACGACGGACAGGGCTATTCACCCCTCCACTTT; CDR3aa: CASSDDGQGYSPLHF
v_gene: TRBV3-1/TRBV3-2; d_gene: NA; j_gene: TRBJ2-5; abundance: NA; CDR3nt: TGTGCCAGCAGGTCTCGGGGGGCAGAGACCCAGTACTTC; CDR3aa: CASRSRGAETQYF
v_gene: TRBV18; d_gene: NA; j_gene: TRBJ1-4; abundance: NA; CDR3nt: TGTGCCAGCTCTTCCGCAACTAATGAAAAACTGTTTTTT; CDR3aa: CASSSATNEKLFF
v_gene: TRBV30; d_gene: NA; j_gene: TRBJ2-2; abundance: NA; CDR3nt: TGTGCCTGGAGTGTACCGGCGGGTACAAGGGCCGGGGAGCTGTTTTTT; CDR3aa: CAWSVPAGTRAGELFF
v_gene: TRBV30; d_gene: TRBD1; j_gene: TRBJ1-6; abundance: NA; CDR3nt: TGTGCCTGGAAGGGGGACAGAGATAATTCACCCCTCCACTTT; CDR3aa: CAWKGDRDNSPLHF
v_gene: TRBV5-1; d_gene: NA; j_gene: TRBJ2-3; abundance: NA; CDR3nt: TGCGCCAGCGGGTCGGGGACTAGCACAGATACGCAGTATTTT; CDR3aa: CASGSGTSTDTQYF
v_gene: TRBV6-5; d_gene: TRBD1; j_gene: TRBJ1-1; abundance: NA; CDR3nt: TGTGCCAGCAGTTACATCAGGGGGATCACTGAAGCTTTCTTT; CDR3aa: CASSYIRGITEAFF
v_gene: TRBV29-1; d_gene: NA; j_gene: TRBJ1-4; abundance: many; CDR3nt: TGCAGCGTCAAAAATGAAAAACTGTTTTTT; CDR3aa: CSVKNEKLFF
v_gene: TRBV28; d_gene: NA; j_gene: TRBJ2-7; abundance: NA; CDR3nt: TGTGCCAGCAGTTCATTCGAAAGGGGGGGCGCGTCCGAGCAGTACTTC; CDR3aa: CASSSFERGGASEQYF
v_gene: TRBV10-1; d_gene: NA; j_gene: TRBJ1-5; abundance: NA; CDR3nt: TGCGCCAGCAGTGTTTGCCGGGTACGGGTCAACCAGCCCCAGCATTTT; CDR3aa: CASSVCRVRVNQPQHF
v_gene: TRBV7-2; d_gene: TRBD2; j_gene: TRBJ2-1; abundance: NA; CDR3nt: TGTGCCAGCTCGGGACTAGGGTACAATGAGCAGTTCTTC; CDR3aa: CASSGLGYNEQFF
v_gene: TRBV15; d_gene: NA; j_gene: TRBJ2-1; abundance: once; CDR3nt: TGTGCCACCAGCACCCCTAGCTCCTACAATGAGCAGTTCTTC; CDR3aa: CATSTPSSYNEQFF
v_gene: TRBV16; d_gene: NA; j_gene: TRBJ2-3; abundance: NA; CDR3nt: TGTGCCAGCAGCCAATCGAACAGGTGGGGAACAGATACGCAGTATTTT; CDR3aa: CASSQSNRWGTDTQYF
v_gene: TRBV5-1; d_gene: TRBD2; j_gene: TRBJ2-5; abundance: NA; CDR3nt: TGCGCCAGCAGCGCCGGGACTAGCTCCCTGACAGGTTCAGAGACCCAGTACTTC; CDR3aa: CASSAGTSSLTGSETQYF
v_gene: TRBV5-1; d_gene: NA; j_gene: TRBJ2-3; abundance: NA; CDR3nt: TGCGCCAGCAGGGAGGGTAGCTTCGGGATAGATACGCAGTATTTT; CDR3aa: CASREGSFGIDTQYF
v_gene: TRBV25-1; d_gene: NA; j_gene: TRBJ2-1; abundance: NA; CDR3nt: TGTGCCAGCTACCGATCTGGGGGGAATGAGCAGTTCTTC; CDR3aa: CASYRSGGNEQFF
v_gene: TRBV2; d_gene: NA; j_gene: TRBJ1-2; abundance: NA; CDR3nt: TGTGCCAGCAGGAGTACGCCGACAGGAACTGGCTACACCTTC; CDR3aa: CASRSTPTGTGYTF
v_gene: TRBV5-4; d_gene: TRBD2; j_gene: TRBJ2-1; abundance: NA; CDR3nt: TGTGCCAGCAGCTTCCGACTAGCGGGAGGTTACAATGAGCAGTTCTTC; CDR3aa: CASSFRLAGGYNEQFF
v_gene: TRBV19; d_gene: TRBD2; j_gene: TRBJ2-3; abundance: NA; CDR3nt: TGTGCCAGTAGTACTAGCGGGAGCACAGATACGCAGTATTTT; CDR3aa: CASSTSGSTDTQYF
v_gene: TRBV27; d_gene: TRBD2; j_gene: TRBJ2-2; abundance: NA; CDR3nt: TGTGCCAGCAGTTTTTACGGGAGGGTCCCCGGGGAGCTGTTTTTT; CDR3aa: CASSFYGRVPGELFF
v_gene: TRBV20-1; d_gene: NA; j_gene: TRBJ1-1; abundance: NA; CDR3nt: TGCAGTGCTAGTCTACAGATCATGAACACTGAAGCTTTCTTT; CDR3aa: CSASLQIMNTEAFF
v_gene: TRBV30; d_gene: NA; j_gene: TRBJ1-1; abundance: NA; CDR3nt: TGTGCCTGGAGTGGGGGAGACACTGAAGCTTTCTTT; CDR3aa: CAWSGGDTEAFF
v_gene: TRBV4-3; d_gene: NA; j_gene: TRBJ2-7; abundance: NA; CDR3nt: TGCGCCAGCAGCCAAGGTCCAGCGGGTCGGTCCTACGAGCAGTACTTC; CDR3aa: CASSQGPAGRSYEQYF
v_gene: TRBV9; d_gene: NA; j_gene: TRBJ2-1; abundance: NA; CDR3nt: TGTGCCAGCAGCTTCGGGGGAAATGAGCAGTTCTTC; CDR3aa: CASSFGGNEQFF
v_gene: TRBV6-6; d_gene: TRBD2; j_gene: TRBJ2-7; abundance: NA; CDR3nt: TGTGCCAGCAGACTAGCGGGCCCCACCTACGAGCAGTACTTC; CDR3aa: CASRLAGPTYEQYF
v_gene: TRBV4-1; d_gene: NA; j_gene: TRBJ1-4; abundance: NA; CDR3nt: TGCGCCAGCAGCCAAGAGATCGAGGAAAAACTGTTTTTT; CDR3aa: CASSQEIEEKLFF
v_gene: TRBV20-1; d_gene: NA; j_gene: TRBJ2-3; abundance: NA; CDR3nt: TGCAGTGCTTCGGGAGATACGCAGTATTTT; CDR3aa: CSASGDTQYF
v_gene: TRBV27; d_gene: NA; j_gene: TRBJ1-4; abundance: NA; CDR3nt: TGTGCCAGCAGTCCATGGGCAGGGGAAGGTGAAAAACTGTTTTTT; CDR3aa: CASSPWAGEGEKLFF
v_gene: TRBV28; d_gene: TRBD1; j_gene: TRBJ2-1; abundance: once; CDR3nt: TGTGCCAGCATCGACAGGGGCAATGAGCAGTTCTTC; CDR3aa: CASIDRGNEQFF
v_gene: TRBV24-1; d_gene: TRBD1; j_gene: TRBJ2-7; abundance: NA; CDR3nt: TGTGCCACCACCTTAAGGCGGGACAGGGCGGGAGAGCAGTACTTC; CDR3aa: CATTLRRDRAGEQYF
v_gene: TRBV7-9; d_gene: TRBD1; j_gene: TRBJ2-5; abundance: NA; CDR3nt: TGTGCCAGCAGCCCGCAGGGGGTGGAGACCCAGTACTTC; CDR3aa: CASSPQGVETQYF
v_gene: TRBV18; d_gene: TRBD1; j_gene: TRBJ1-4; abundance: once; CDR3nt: TGTGCCAGCTCAGACCGGGACAGTCTCCATGAAAAACTGTTTTTT; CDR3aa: CASSDRDSLHEKLFF
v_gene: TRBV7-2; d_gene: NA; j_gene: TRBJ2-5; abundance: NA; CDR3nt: TGTGCCAGCAGCTTGCGACAACAGGGAGGGGAGACCCAGTACTTC; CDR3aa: CASSLRQQGGETQYF
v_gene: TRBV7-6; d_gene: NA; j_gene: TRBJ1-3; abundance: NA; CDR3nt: TGTGCCAGCAGCTCGACGGAGGCTGGAAACACCATATATTTT; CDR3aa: CASSSTEAGNTIYF
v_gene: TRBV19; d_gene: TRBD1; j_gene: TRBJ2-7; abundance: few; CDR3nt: TGTGCCAGTAGTGCGACAGGGGCGGGTTACGAGCAGTACTTC; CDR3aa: CASSATGAGYEQYF
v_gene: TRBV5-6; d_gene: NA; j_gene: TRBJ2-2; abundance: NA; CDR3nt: TGTGCCAGCAGCTTGGATTTGGAGGGGAATATAGCTGGGGAGCTGTTTTTT; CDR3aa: CASSLDLEGNIAGELFF
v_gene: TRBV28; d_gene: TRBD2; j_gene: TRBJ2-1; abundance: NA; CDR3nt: TGTGCCAGCAGTTCCGGGGGGGACGCTAGCTCCTACAATGAGCAGTTCTTC; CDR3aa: CASSSGGDASSYNEQFF
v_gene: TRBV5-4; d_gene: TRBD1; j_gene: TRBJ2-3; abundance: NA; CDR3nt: TGTGCCTCGCAGTTGGACAGGGTCGCAGATACGCAGTATTTT; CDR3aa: CASQLDRVADTQYF
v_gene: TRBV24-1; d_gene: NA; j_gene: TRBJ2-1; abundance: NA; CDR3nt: TGTGCCACCCGGTCAGCGGGTACCTACAATGAGCAGTTCTTC; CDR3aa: CATRSAGTYNEQFF
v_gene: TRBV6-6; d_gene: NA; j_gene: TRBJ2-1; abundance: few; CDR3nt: TGTGCCAGCAGCCCTCCAGGGGGAGGCGACTACAATGAGCAGTTCTTC; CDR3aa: CASSPPGGGDYNEQFF
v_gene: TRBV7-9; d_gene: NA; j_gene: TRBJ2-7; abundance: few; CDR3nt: TGTGCCAGCAGCTTAGATGCGAGCGAGCAGTACTTC; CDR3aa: CASSLDASEQYF
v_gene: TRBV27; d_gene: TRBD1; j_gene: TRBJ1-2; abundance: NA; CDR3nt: TGTGCCAGCAGTCGAGGGACAGTTACTAGTGATGGCTACACCTTC; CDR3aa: CASSRGTVTSDGYTF
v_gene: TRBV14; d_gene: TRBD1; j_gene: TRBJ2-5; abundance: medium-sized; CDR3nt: TGTGCCAGCAGCATGGGTTGGACAGGGGGCGAGACCCAGTACTTC; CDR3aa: CASSMGWTGGETQYF
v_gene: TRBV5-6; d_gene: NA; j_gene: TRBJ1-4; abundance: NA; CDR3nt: TGTGCCAGCAGCCTTCGGCGGGGGGGATTAAATGAAAAACTGTTTTTT; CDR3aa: CASSLRRGGLNEKLFF
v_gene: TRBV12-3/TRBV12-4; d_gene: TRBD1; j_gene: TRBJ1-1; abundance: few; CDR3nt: TGTGCCAGCAGAGCGGGACAGGGGGCTGAAGCTTTCTTT; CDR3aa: CASRAGQGAEAFF
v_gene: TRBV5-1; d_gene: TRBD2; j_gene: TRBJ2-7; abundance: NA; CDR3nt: TGCGCCAGCAGCTTTGGTCGGAACCCACCACCGCGGGAGGGCCCCTACGAGCAGTACTTC; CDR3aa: CASSFGRNPPPREGPYEQYF